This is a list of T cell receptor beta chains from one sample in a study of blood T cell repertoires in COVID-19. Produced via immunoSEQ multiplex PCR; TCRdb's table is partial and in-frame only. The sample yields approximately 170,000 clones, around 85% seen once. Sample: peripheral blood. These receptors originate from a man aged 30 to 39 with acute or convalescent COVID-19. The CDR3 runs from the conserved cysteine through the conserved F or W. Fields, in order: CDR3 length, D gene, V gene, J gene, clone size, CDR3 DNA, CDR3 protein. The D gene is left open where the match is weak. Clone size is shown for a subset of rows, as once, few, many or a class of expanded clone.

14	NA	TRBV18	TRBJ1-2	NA	TGTGCCAGCTCACGATCCGGGACAACATATGGCTACACCTTC	CASSRSGTTYGYTF
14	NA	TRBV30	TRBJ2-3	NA	TGTGCCTGGAGTGTCCTAGCGAGCACAGATACGCAGTATTTT	CAWSVLASTDTQYF
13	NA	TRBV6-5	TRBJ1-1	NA	TGTGCCAGCGCTTGGGGAAGGACATCTGAAGCTTTCTTT	CASAWGRTSEAFF
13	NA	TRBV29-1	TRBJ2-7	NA	TGCAGCGTTGGGGCGGGAAGTGGCTACGAGCAGTACTTC	CSVGAGSGYEQYF
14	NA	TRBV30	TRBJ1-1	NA	TGTGCCTGGAGCTCCATTCCAGGGTACACTGAAGCTTTCTTT	CAWSSIPGYTEAFF
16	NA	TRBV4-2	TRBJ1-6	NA	TGTGCCAGCAGCCAAGATCCTACAGGGACTATAGGACCCCTCCACTTT	CASSQDPTGTIGPLHF
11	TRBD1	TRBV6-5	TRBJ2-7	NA	TGTGCCAGCAAACAGGGGGCTGAGCAGTACTTC	CASKQGAEQYF
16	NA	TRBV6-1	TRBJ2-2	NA	TGTGCCAGCAGTGGGGTGACAACAACGAACACCGGGGAGCTGTTTTTT	CASSGVTTTNTGELFF
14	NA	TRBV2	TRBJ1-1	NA	TGTGCCAGCAGCGAAACCCTTCGGAGCACTGAAGCTTTCTTT	CASSETLRSTEAFF
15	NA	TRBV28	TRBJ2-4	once	TGTGCCAGCAGTTTACGCGGACTTCCCAAAAACATTCAGTACTTC	CASSLRGLPKNIQYF
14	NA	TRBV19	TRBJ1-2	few	TGTGCCAGTAGTATAGATCTGTCAGGGGATGGCTACACCTTC	CASSIDLSGDGYTF
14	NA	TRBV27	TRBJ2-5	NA	TGTGCCAGCAGTTTTACAGCTCCTCAAGAGACCCAGTACTTC	CASSFTAPQETQYF
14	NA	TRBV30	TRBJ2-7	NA	TGTGCCTGGAGTGTATCTGGCGGCCCCTACGAGCAGTACTTC	CAWSVSGGPYEQYF
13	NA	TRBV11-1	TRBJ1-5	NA	TGTGCCAGCAGTCTAAGCAGGCTCCAGCCCCAGCATTTT	CASSLSRLQPQHF
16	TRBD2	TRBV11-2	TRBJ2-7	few	TGTGCCAGCAGCTTAGACAGGACGAGCGGGATGAACGAGCAGTACTTC	CASSLDRTSGMNEQYF
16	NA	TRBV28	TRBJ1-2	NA	TGTGCCAGCAGTCGGGCGGGGCTAAGCTTTAACTATGGCTACACCTTC	CASSRAGLSFNYGYTF
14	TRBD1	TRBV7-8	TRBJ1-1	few	TGTGCCAGCAGCAAACAGGGGGCGGTCACTGAAGCTTTCTTT	CASSKQGAVTEAFF
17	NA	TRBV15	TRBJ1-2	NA	TGTGCCACCAGCAGAGCCGGGACTGCCGGAGTGAACTATGGCTACACCTTC	CATSRAGTAGVNYGYTF
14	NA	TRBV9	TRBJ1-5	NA	TGTGCCAGCAGCCCACGGACGGGAGAACAGCCCCAGCATTTT	CASSPRTGEQPQHF
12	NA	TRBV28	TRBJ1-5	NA	TGTGCCAGCAGTTTACAGAGGGAGCCCCAGCATTTT	CASSLQREPQHF
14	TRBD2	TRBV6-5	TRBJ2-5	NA	TGTGCCAGCAGGGCTAGCGGGGGGCAAGAGACCCAGTACTTC	CASRASGGQETQYF
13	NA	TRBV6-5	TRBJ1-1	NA	TGTGCCAGCACCATAGAGAGAGGATCTGAAGCTTTCTTT	CASTIERGSEAFF
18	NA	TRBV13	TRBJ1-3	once	TGTGCCAGCAGCTTAGGCCCCCCGGGGGAACGAAGAGGAAACACCATATATTTT	CASSLGPPGERRGNTIYF
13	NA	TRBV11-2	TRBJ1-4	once	TGTGCCAGCAGCTTAGGCGGTCTTGAAAAACTGTTTTTT	CASSLGGLEKLFF
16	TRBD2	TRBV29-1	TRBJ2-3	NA	TGCAGCGTTCGTTCCCCCCCTAGCGGGAGCACAGATACGCAGTATTTT	CSVRSPPSGSTDTQYF
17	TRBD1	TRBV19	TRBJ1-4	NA	TGTGCCAGTAGTGCCACAGGGGTTTGGGCAACTAATGAAAAACTGTTTTTT	CASSATGVWATNEKLFF
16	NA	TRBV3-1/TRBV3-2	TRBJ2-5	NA	TGTGCCAGCAGCCAAGGACCGGGGGTCTCCCAAGAGACCCAGTACTTC	CASSQGPGVSQETQYF
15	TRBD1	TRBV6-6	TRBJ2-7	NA	TGTGCCAGCAGTTACTCACGACAGGGGGCCCACGAGCAGTACTTC	CASSYSRQGAHEQYF
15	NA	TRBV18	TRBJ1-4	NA	TGTGCCAGCTCTCTGGAGGGACCCGGAAATGAAAAACTGTTTTTT	CASSLEGPGNEKLFF
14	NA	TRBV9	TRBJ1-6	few	TGTGCCAGCAGCGCCACAGGGATCCATTCACCCCTCCACTTT	CASSATGIHSPLHF
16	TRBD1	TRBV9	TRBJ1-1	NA	TGTGCCAGCAGCCCCCGGACAGGTACTAAGAACACTGAAGCTTTCTTT	CASSPRTGTKNTEAFF
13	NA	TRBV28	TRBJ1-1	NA	TGTGCCAGCAGTACGTACAAGAACACTGAAGCTTTCTTT	CASSTYKNTEAFF
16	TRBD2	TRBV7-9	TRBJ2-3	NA	TGTGCCAGCAGCTTTAGTCCTAGCGGGGGGAAAGATACGCAGTATTTT	CASSFSPSGGKDTQYF
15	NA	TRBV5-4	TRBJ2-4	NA	TGTGCCAGCAGCTTGAACGACGGGACCAAAAACATTCAGTACTTC	CASSLNDGTKNIQYF